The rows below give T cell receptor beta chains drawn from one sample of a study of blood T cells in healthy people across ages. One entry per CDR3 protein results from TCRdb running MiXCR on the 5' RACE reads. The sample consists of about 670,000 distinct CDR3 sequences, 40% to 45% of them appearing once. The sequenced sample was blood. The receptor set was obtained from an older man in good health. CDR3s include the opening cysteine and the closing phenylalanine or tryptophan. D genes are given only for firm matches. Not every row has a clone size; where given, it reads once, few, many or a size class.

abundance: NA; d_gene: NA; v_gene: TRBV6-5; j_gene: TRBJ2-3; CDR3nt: TGTGCCAGCAGCGAAGGAGGGCCCGGAGCGCAGTATTTT; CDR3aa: CASSEGGPGAQYF
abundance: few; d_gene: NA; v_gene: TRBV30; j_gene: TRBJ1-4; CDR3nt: TGTGCCTGGAGAGGGGAAGGAGTTACTAATGAAAAACTGTTTTTT; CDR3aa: CAWRGEGVTNEKLFF
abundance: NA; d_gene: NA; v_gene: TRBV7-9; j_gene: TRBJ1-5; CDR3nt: TGTGCCAGCAGCCCGCGGGGGGACGATAGCAATCAGCCCCAGCATTTT; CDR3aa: CASSPRGDDSNQPQHF
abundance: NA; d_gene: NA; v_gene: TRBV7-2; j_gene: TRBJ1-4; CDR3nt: TGTGCCAGCAGCCGCAATACAGGTTGGGAACTGTTTTTT; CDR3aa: CASSRNTGWELFF
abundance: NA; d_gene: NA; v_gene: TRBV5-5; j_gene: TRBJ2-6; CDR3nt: TGTGCCAGCAGATTGGGGGAGGAAACAGGGGCCAACGTCCTGACTTTC; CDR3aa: CASRLGEETGANVLTF
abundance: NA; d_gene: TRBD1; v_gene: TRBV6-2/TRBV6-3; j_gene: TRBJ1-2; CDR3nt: TGTGCCAGCAGTGCTTCCGGGACAGGGGTTAACTATGGCTACACCTTC; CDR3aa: CASSASGTGVNYGYTF
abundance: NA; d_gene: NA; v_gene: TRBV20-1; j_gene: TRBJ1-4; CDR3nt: TGCAGTGCTAGAGATCCTAAGGCGGGGGGTGAAAAACTGTTTTTT; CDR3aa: CSARDPKAGGEKLFF
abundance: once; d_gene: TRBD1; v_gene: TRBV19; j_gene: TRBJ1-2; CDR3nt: TGTGCCAGTAGTGACCACAGGGGGCGGAACTATGGCTACACCTTC; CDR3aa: CASSDHRGRNYGYTF
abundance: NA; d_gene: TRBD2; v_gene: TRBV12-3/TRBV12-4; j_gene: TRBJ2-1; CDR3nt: TGTGCCAGCACCCCGGGACTAGGGTACAATGAGCAGTTCTTC; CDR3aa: CASTPGLGYNEQFF
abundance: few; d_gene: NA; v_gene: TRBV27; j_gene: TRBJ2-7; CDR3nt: TGTGCCAGCAGGGTTAGGGGGTCAGCCTACGAGCAGTACTTC; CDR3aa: CASRVRGSAYEQYF
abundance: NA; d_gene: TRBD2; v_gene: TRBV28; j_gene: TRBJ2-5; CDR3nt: TGTGCCAGCAGCCCGCCGCGGGGTAGGGTCGGCGGGAGGCCCCCAGACAATGAGCAGTACTTC; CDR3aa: CASSPPRGRVGGRPPDNEQYF
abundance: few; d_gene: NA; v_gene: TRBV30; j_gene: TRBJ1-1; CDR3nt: TGTGCCTGGAACGCCCAGGGGACGAACACTGAAGCTTTCTTT; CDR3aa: CAWNAQGTNTEAFF
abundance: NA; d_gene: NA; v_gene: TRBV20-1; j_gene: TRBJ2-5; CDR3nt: TGCAGTGCTACCGACGGGCCCGGCCCACAAGAGACCCAGTACTTC; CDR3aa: CSATDGPGPQETQYF
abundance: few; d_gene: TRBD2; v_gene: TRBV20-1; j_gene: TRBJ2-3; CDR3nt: TGCAGTGCTAGAAGCGGGGGAGACAGTAAAGATACGCAGTATTTT; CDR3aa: CSARSGGDSKDTQYF
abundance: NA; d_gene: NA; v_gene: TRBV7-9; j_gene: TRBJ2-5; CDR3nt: TGTGCCATACAAGAGACCCAGTACTTC; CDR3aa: CAIQETQYF
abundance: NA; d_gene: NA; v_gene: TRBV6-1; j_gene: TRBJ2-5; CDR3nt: TGTGCCAGCGCCCTGGTTGGGGAGACCCAGTACTTC; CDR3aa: CASALVGETQYF
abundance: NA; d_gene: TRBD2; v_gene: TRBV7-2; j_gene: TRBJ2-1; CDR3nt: TGTGCCAGCAGACAAATAGGAGCGGGAATTGAGCAGTTCTTC; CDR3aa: CASRQIGAGIEQFF
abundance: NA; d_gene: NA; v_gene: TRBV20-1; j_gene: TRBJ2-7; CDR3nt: TGCAGTGCCCCAACAGGCCGTCAGCGAACCTACGAGCAGTACTTC; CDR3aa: CSAPTGRQRTYEQYF
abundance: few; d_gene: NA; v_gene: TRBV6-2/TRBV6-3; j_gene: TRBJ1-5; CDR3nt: TGTGCCAGCAGTTACCTTCGTACCGGGCTGGTCAATCAGCCCCAGCATTTT; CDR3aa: CASSYLRTGLVNQPQHF
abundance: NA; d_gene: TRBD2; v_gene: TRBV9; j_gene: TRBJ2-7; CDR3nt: TGTGCCAGCAGCGGATTAGCGGGAGCGAATGAGCAGTACTTC; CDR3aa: CASSGLAGANEQYF
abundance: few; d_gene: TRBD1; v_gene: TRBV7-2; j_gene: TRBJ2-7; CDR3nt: TGTGCCAGCAGCAACCTGGACAGGGTTAGCGAGCAGTACTTC; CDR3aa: CASSNLDRVSEQYF
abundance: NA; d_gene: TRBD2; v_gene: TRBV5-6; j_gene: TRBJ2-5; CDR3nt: TGTGCCAGCAGCCTTAGCGGGGGGCCCTCCGGGACCCAGTACTTC; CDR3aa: CASSLSGGPSGTQYF
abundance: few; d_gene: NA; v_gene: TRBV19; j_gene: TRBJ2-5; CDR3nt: TGTGCCAGTAGTATAGGGGATAGTGAAGAGACCCAGTACTTC; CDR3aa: CASSIGDSEETQYF
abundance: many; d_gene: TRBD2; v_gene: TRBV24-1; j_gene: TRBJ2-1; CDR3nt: TGTGCCACTAACTCCGGGACTAGCGGGGACAATGAGCAGTTCTTC; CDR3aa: CATNSGTSGDNEQFF
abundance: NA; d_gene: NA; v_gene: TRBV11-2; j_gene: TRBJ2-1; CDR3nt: TGTGCCAGCAGCTTCTACGGGAGCAGGGACGAGCAGTTCTTC; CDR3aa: CASSFYGSRDEQFF
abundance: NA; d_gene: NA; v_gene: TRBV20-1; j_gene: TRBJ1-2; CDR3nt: TGCAGTGCTAGAGAGGGTCAGAGGAGAGGTGGCTACACCTTC; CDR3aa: CSAREGQRRGGYTF
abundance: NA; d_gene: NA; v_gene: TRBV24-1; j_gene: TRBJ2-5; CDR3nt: TGTGCCACCAGTGATTCGACAGGTCGTAAGTACTTC; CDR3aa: CATSDSTGRKYF
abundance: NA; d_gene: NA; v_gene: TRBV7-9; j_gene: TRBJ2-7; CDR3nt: TGTGCCAGCAGCGCCGTAAGGGCGCCTTACAATGAGCAGTACTTC; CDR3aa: CASSAVRAPYNEQYF
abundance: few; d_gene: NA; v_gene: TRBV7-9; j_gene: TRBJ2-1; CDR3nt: TGTGCCAGCAGCTTTAGGTTGGGGGTCAGCACGAATGAGCAGTTCTTC; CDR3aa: CASSFRLGVSTNEQFF
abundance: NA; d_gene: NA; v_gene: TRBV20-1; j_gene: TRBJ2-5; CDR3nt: TGCAGTGCTAGATTTGGGAAAGAGACCCAGTACTTC; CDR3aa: CSARFGKETQYF
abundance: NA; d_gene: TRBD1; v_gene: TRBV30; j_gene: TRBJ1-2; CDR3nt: TGTGCCTGGAAAGACCGGGACAGATATGGCTACACCTTC; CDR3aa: CAWKDRDRYGYTF
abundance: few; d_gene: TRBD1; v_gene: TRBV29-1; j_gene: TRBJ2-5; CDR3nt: TGCAGCGTTGAGACGCAGGGGGCGTGGGAGACCCAGTACTTC; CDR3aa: CSVETQGAWETQYF
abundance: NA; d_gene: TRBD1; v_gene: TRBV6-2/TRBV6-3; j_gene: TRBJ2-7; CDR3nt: TGTGCCAGCAGTAGGGTTGGGGACAGGTCATGGAATGAGCAGTACTTC; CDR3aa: CASSRVGDRSWNEQYF
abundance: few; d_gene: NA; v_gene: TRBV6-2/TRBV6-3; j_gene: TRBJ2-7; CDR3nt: TGTGCCAGCAGTCTTCTTGGATCCGAGCAGTACTTC; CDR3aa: CASSLLGSEQYF
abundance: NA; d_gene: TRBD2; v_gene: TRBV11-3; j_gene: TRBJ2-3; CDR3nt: TGTGCCAGCAGCCCCGGGGCTAGCGGGACCTCAGATACGCAGTATTTT; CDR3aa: CASSPGASGTSDTQYF
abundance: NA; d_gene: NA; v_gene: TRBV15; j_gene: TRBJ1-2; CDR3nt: TGTGCCACCAGCAGAGAGCCCTATGGCTACAACTTC; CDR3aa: CATSREPYGYNF
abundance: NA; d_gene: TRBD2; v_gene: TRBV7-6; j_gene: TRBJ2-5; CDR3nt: TGTGCCAGCAGACTCGGACTAGCGGTCGAAGAGACCCAGTACTTC; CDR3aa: CASRLGLAVEETQYF
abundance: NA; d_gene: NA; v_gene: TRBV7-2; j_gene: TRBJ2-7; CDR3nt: TGTGCCAGCAGCTCCACTTCGATGGACTACAATGAGCAGTACTTC; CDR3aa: CASSSTSMDYNEQYF
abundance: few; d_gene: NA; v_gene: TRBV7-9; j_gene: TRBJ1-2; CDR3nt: TGTGCCAGCAGCTCCAGAGGACAAGCCCCCCTCTATGGCTACACCTTC; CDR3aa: CASSSRGQAPLYGYTF
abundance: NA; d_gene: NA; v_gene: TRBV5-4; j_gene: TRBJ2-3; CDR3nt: TGTGCCAGCAGCTTGGTCGGGAAAACGCAGTATTTT; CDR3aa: CASSLVGKTQYF
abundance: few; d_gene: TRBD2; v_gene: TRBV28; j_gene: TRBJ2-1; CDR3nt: TGTGCCAGCAGCCAATCCCCTAGCGGCTCCTACAATGAGCAGTTCTTC; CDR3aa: CASSQSPSGSYNEQFF
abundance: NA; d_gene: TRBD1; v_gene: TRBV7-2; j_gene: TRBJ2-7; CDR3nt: TGTGCCAGCAGCAACCGACAGGGAAGCTCCTACGAGCAGTACTTC; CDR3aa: CASSNRQGSSYEQYF
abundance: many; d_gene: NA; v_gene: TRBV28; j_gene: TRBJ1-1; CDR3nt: TGTGCCAGCAGTACCTTAGAGTACACTGAAGCTTTCTTT; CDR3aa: CASSTLEYTEAFF
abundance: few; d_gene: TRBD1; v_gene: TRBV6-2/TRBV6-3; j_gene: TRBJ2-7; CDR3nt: TGTGCCAGCAGTTACTCTGGACAGGGAATAATCTACGAGCAGTACTTC; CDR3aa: CASSYSGQGIIYEQYF
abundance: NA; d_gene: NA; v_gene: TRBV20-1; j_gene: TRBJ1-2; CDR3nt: TGCAGTGCTAGAGGCGTCAGGACGACTTATGGCTACACCTTC; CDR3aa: CSARGVRTTYGYTF
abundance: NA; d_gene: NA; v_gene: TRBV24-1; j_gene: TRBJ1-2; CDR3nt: TGTGCCACCAGTGAAGGAGGTCGGGGCTACACCTTC; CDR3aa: CATSEGGRGYTF